This T cell receptor beta chain stems from a study of T cells after yellow fever vaccination. Worth noting for this clonotype: A read error may be the cause here, since a much bigger clone is one base away.

TCRdb ran MiXCR on the 5' RACE reads and lists one entry per CDR3 protein. The table has approximately 250,000 distinct CDR3 sequences, approximately 5.2% seen once; the top ten hold more than 3%. The CDR3 contains 14 residues. Trimming at V came to 5 bases and at J to 5 bases, leaving 8 bases not matched to a gene. Germline V gene sequence: CDR1 SGHTA, CDR2 FQGNSA. The V call is TRBV7-2, the J call TRBJ2-5; TRBD1 agrees at 7 bases. This TCR was sampled from a man aged 18-30 years who received the YFV17D yellow fever vaccine. This material consisted of CD4+ T cells sorted from PBMCs, taken on the day of the yellow fever booster vaccination. CDR3 in DNA: TGTGCCAGCAGCCCGCCGGACAGGCATGAGACCCAGTACTTC. This encodes CASSPPDRHETQYF. The whole variable domain, remainder taken from reference TRBV7-2 and TRBJ2-5, is GAGVSQSPSNKVTEKGKDVELRCDPISGHTALYWYRQSLGQGLEFLIYFQGNSAPDKSGLPSDRFSAERTGGSVSTLTIQRTQQEDSAVYLCASSPPDRHETQYFGPGTRLLVL.